The 6 T cell receptor beta chains given below trace back to one sample, sequenced in a study of T cell responses to AZD1222 COVID-19 vaccine. Some clones are missing from TCRdb's copy, which holds only in-frame ones; the method was immunoSEQ multiplex PCR. This sample carries about 85,000 clones, roughly 85% of them seen once, and the ten largest clones take more than 3.5%. The sequencing used peripheral blood, collected 28 days after the second AZD1222 dose. The receptor source for this set is an adult who received the AZD1222 COVID-19 vaccine.

The chain has TRBV5-1 and TRBJ2-7; D unclear. CDR3 length: 15 residues. Deletions cut 3 bases from V and 0 bases from J, with 13 bases between. Looked up from germline, CDR1 is SGHRS and CDR2 is YFSETQ. The CDR3 coding sequence is TGCGCCAGCAGCTCCCTCGGTGGGGTCTCCTACGAGCAGTACTTC. Translation gives CASSSLGGVSYEQYF. The full variable domain, with the rest looked up from reference TRBV5-1 and TRBJ2-7, is KAGVTQTPRYLIKTRGQQVTLSCSPISGHRSVSWYQQTPGQGLQFLFEYFSETQRNKGNFPGRFSGRQFSNSRSEMNVSTLELGDSALYLCASSSLGGVSYEQYFGPGTRLTVT.

The gene calls are TRBV6-6 and TRBJ1-2; the D is unclear. Germline V gives CDR1 MNHNY, CDR2 SVGAGI (reference sequence). There are 12 residues in the CDR3. Trimming took 8 bases from V and 3 from J, leaving 10 bases between them. CDR3 nucleotide sequence: TGTGCCAGCTCAGTACCGGACTATGGCTACACCTTC. Its translation: CASSVPDYGYTF.

The chain joins TRBV5-1 to TRBJ2-1; D ambiguous. Germline V lookup: CDR1 SGHRS, CDR2 YFSETQ. The CDR3 covers 15 residues. V lost 1 base and J lost 6, with 14 bases in between. The CDR3 region is CASSLNVQPGNEQFF. The CDR3 region has the DNA TGCGCCAGCAGCTTGAATGTCCAACCGGGCAATGAGCAGTTCTTC.

V usage is TRBV6-2 or TRBV6-3 and J usage is TRBJ2-7, with D possibly TRBD2 on 6 matching bases. CDR1 MNHEY and CDR2 SVGEGT come from the germline V gene. With 4 bases removed from V and 0 bases from J, the gap between germline ends came to 10 bases. There are 14 residues in the CDR3. This CDR3 is CASSWEEYSYEQYF. CDR3 nucleotides: TGTGCCAGCAGTTGGGAGGAGTACTCCTACGAGCAGTACTTC.

The gene calls are TRBV3-1 (or the pseudogene TRBV3-2) and TRBJ1-2; no definite D call. The CDR3 contains 15 residues. Germline CDR1 is LGHDT and CDR2 is YNNKEL (reference sequence). Trimming pared 1 base from V and 3 bases from J, leaving 12 bases between. The CDR3 bases are TGTGCCAGCAGCCAAGTTTTAGACGGCGACTATGGCTACACCTTC. This sequence encodes CASSQVLDGDYGYTF.

The chain uses TRBV13 and TRBJ1-2, with D perhaps matching TRBD1 (6 bases). Germline CDR1 reads PRHDT; CDR2 reads FYEKMQ (reference sequence). With 0 bases removed from V and 4 bases from J, the gap between germline ends came to 12 bases. The CDR3 length is 15 residues. The CDR3 DNA sequence: TGTGCCAGCAGCTTAGGCGCCAGGGGAACCTATGGCTACACCTTC. Translated: CASSLGARGTYGYTF.